The rows below give T cell receptor beta chains drawn from one sample of a study of OX40 agonist ivuxolimab in advanced cancers. Sequenced by immunoSEQ multiplex PCR; TCRdb stores in-frame clones only, minus some. The table lists about 17,000 clones, around 70% of them singletons, with about a quarter in the top ten. This sample comprised CD4+ or CD8+ T cells sorted from blood, obtained in a trial of the OX40 agonist ivuxolimab. All receptors derive from an adult with an advanced solid tumor such as melanoma, head and neck, liver or kidney cancer. Each CDR3 is given without its conserved first and last residue. Fields, in order: CDR3 length, D gene, V gene, CDR3 protein. A D gene is named only where the DNA matches it firmly.

cdr3_length: 12
d_call: TRBD1
v_call: TRBV4-1
cdr3_aa: ASSQPTGVYGYT

cdr3_length: 13
d_call: TRBD1
v_call: TRBV6-5
cdr3_aa: ASSYSDRGLYEQY

cdr3_length: 13
d_call: -
v_call: TRBV5-1
cdr3_aa: ASSLVWGSTDTQY

cdr3_length: 11
d_call: -
v_call: TRBV12-5
cdr3_aa: ASGFWGGTEAF

cdr3_length: 16
d_call: TRBD2
v_call: TRBV7-8
cdr3_aa: ASSLAYNSGRATDTQY

cdr3_length: 12
d_call: -
v_call: TRBV5-1
cdr3_aa: ASSSFPGNTEAF

cdr3_length: 12
d_call: -
v_call: TRBV19
cdr3_aa: ASSEVASGNTIY

cdr3_length: 9
d_call: -
v_call: TRBV6-5
cdr3_aa: ASSYSDEQF

cdr3_length: 17
d_call: TRBD1
v_call: TRBV30
cdr3_aa: AWWSYSPQGTENNYGYT

cdr3_length: 14
d_call: TRBD1
v_call: TRBV7-6
cdr3_aa: ASSEGDRVYNQPQH

cdr3_length: 13
d_call: -
v_call: TRBV19
cdr3_aa: ASTLRFSSYNEQF

cdr3_length: 13
d_call: TRBD2
v_call: TRBV7-8
cdr3_aa: ASSPLGRGVSEQY

cdr3_length: 13
d_call: -
v_call: TRBV7-9
cdr3_aa: ASRDSGHPNTEAF

cdr3_length: 10
d_call: -
v_call: TRBV29-1
cdr3_aa: SVDKGNYGYT

cdr3_length: 11
d_call: -
v_call: TRBV7-9
cdr3_aa: ASSPTGLIGYT

cdr3_length: 9
d_call: -
v_call: TRBV30
cdr3_aa: AWSYTGELF

cdr3_length: 14
d_call: -
v_call: TRBV28
cdr3_aa: ASSFGTGGQKETQY

cdr3_length: 14
d_call: -
v_call: TRBV13
cdr3_aa: ASSPWFEGANYGYT

cdr3_length: 11
d_call: -
v_call: TRBV6-6
cdr3_aa: ASTITSAGELF

cdr3_length: 9
d_call: -
v_call: TRBV6-5
cdr3_aa: ASSLYNEQF

cdr3_length: 13
d_call: -
v_call: TRBV7-6
cdr3_aa: ASSLRSDSVGEQF

cdr3_length: 11
d_call: -
v_call: TRBV2
cdr3_aa: ASMGGTSYGYT

cdr3_length: 17
d_call: -
v_call: TRBV28
cdr3_aa: ASSPRGRVLSTNQETQY

cdr3_length: 13
d_call: TRBD2
v_call: TRBV19
cdr3_aa: ASSTLTSRGNEQF

cdr3_length: 15
d_call: -
v_call: TRBV11-2
cdr3_aa: ASSPTSDRRSYNEQF

cdr3_length: 13
d_call: TRBD1
v_call: TRBV6-5
cdr3_aa: ASSYSRGGASGYT

cdr3_length: 16
d_call: TRBD2
v_call: TRBV9
cdr3_aa: ASSVQGTSGRSTDTQY

cdr3_length: 11
d_call: TRBD2
v_call: TRBV7-2
cdr3_aa: ASSLGLAIEQF

cdr3_length: 9
d_call: -
v_call: TRBV6-5
cdr3_aa: ASSYSTEQY

cdr3_length: 13
d_call: -
v_call: TRBV7-8
cdr3_aa: ASSPSAGSYNEQF

cdr3_length: 16
d_call: TRBD2
v_call: TRBV10-2
cdr3_aa: ASNERWTSGRISYEQF

cdr3_length: 13
d_call: TRBD2
v_call: TRBV7-9
cdr3_aa: ASRPGTSVGGELF

cdr3_length: 17
d_call: TRBD2
v_call: TRBV4-2
cdr3_aa: ASSPQALLAGGPGDTQY

cdr3_length: 14
d_call: TRBD2
v_call: TRBV11-3
cdr3_aa: ASSHPSGVYQETQY

cdr3_length: 15
d_call: -
v_call: TRBV4-2
cdr3_aa: ASSQATWLDPTDTQY

cdr3_length: 12
d_call: -
v_call: TRBV19
cdr3_aa: ASSPRDGSYEQY

cdr3_length: 13
d_call: TRBD1
v_call: TRBV19
cdr3_aa: ASRDRVQDTDTQY

cdr3_length: 15
d_call: TRBD2
v_call: TRBV7-3
cdr3_aa: ASSLSLGGRLTGELF

cdr3_length: 10
d_call: -
v_call: TRBV5-6
cdr3_aa: ASSLVYNEQF

cdr3_length: 12
d_call: -
v_call: TRBV6-4
cdr3_aa: ASSESGETGELF

cdr3_length: 14
d_call: TRBD1
v_call: TRBV6-4
cdr3_aa: ASSSGTGSYTGELF

cdr3_length: 11
d_call: -
v_call: TRBV15
cdr3_aa: ATSPGKNYEQY

cdr3_length: 11
d_call: -
v_call: TRBV27
cdr3_aa: ASRINGQQPQH

cdr3_length: 13
d_call: -
v_call: TRBV19
cdr3_aa: ASSIGGLGSSGYT

cdr3_length: 16
d_call: -
v_call: TRBV30
cdr3_aa: AWSVLYSKPDSNYGYT